These 8 T cell receptor beta chains came from one sample sequenced in a study of T cells in Graves' hyperthyroidism and ophthalmopathy. There were TCR beta CDR3 regions amplified from RNA transcripts. The HTBI primer set served for first-round RT-PCR of the TCR CDR3. TCRdb called the multiplex PCR reads again in MiXCR, with one record for every CDR3 protein. This table holds 500,000 to 750,000 distinct CDR3 sequences, over 12% found once. The sample consisted of blood. These receptors all come from a woman between 18 and 30 years old with Graves' ophthalmopathy.

The table lists this clonotype with many counts. The junction differs from germline at one of its ends, possibly a read error. The chain carries TRBV7-7 and TRBJ2-7; 8 bases match TRBD1. The CDR3 totals 13 residues. Germline values: CDR1 SSHAT, CDR2 FNYEAQ (reference sequence). The CDR3 bases are TGTGCTAGCAGCTTTGGACAGGGCCACGAGCAGTACTTC. It encodes CASSFGQGHEQYF.

The chain couples TRBV25-1 to TRBJ2-7; 9 bases align to TRBD1. The CDR3 runs to 15 residues. With V trimmed by 4 bases and J by 3 bases, 7 bases remained unmatched. Germline V gene data show CDR1 as MGHDK and CDR2 as SYGVNS. The CDR3 coding sequence is TGTGCCAGCAGTGGCTGGGACAGGGAAGGCTACGAGCAGTACTTC. Encoded protein: CASSGWDREGYEQYF.

The sample holds many counts of this clonotype. This chain uses TRBV14 with TRBJ1-6; no firm D call. Trimming cost V 3 bases and J 8 bases, with 11 bases left between them. The CDR3 is 14 amino acids. Germline-derived CDR1 and CDR2 are SGHDN and FVKESK. The CDR3, as DNA: TGTGCCAGCAGCCAGGGAACTGACTATTCACCCCTCCACTTT. It specifies CASSQGTDYSPLHF. The whole variable domain, remainder taken from reference TRBV14 and TRBJ1-6, is EAGVTQFPSHSVIEKGQTVTLRCDPISGHDNLYWYRRVMGKEIKFLLHFVKESKQDESGMPNNRFLAERTGGTYSTLKVQPAELEDSGVYFCASSQGTDYSPLHFGNGTRLTVT.

This clonotype has ten or more counts. The chain carries TRBV7-3 and TRBJ2-7; 9 positions agree with TRBD1. V was clipped by 5 bases and J by 7 bases; unmatched bases: 12. The CDR3 runs to 15 residues. Germline V CDR1 and CDR2: SGHTA, FQGTGA. The CDR3 sequence is CASSPYPQGAGEQYF. The CDR3, as DNA: TGTGCCAGCAGCCCATACCCACAGGGGGCAGGGGAGCAGTACTTC.

The chain joins TRBV14 to TRBJ2-7; 10 bases are a match to TRBD2. The J segment lost 4 bases and the V segment lost 1 base, leaving 7 bases of the junction unmatched. This CDR3 comprises 16 residues. The germline V gene has CDR1 SGHDN and CDR2 FVKESK. CDR3 DNA: TGTGCCAGCAGCCAAGGATGGCTAGCGGGAGATTACGAGCAGTACTTC. Translated, it gives CASSQGWLAGDYEQYF.

The table lists this clonotype with a few counts. The chain links TRBV25-1 to TRBJ2-1, with D perhaps TRBD1 or TRBD2 (6 bases each). V was clipped by 3 bases and J by 9 bases, with 9 bases between them. Germline values: CDR1 MGHDK, CDR2 SYGVNS. This CDR3 spans 12 amino acids. The CDR3 sequence: CASSDGGGEQFF. CDR3 bases: TGTGCCAGCAGTGATGGAGGGGGTGAGCAGTTCTTC.

This clonotype was counted ten times or more. The rearrangement joins TRBV20-1 to TRBJ2-7; 9 bases line up with TRBD2. The trim removed 0 bases at V and 5 bases at J, leaving 5 bases unmatched. The CDR3 loop spans 14 amino acids. Germline V gene sequence: CDR1 DFQATT, CDR2 SNEGSKA (reference sequence). The CDR3, as DNA: TGCAGTGCTAGAGAGGGCGGGAGGGCTAACGAGCAGTACTTC. Translated: CSAREGGRANEQYF.

This clonotype showed up many times. The V gene is TRBV7-8, the J gene TRBJ1-2, with 10 nucleotides matching TRBD1. The CDR3 loop spans 14 amino acids. J gave up 8 bases and V 5 bases, and 8 bases lay outside the gene matches. CDR1 is SGHVS and CDR2 is FQNEAQ in the germline V gene. The CDR3 nucleotides are TGTGCCAGCAGCCCGACAGGGGGCCTAGGCGGCTACACCTTC. Its translation is CASSPTGGLGGYTF.